Sequencing of this TCR beta chain was carried out in a study of blood T cell repertoires in COVID-19. A single count supports this clone. Authors' processing steps: Amplification of reference gene primers provided the estimated nucleated cell counts. The repertoire was sequenced with immunoSEQ multiplex PCR; TCRdb's copy has only in-frame clones and lacks some. The DNA was the basis for D and trimming; V, J and clone size are from that table. The sample carries 250,000 to 350,000 clones, 80% to 90% recorded once. Trimming cost V 0 bases and J 4 bases, with 14 bases left between them. The CDR3 covers 16 residues. Germline CDR1 MRHNA, CDR2 SNTAGT. The cohort comprised adults aged 18 to 89 years residing in about two dozen US areas.

V gene TRBV6-4 combines with J gene TRBJ2-3; TRBD1 might be the D (7 bases). This TCR was recovered from a woman in her thirties who had recovered from COVID-19. Sequencing was done on a sample of PBMCs or T cells enriched from blood (not recorded which). The CDR3 reads CASSDSWRGQADTQYF. The DNA for the CDR3 is TGTGCCAGCAGTGACTCTTGGAGGGGGCAAGCAGATACGCAGTATTTT.